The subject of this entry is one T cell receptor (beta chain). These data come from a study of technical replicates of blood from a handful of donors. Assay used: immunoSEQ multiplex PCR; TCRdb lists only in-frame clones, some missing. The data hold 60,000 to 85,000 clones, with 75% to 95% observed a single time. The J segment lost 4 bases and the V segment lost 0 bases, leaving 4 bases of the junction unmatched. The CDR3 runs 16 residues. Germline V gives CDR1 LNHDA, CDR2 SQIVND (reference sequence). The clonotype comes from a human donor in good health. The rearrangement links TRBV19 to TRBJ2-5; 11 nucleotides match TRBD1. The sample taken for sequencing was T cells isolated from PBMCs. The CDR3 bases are TGTGCCAGTAGTATAGATTCCGGGACAGGGGGAGAGACCCAGTACTTC. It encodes CASSIDSGTGGETQYF.